The source of this T cell receptor (beta chain) is a study of OX40 agonist ivuxolimab in advanced cancers. Whole-study context: Patients received intravenous ivuxolimab every 2 weeks at 0.01 to 10 mg/kg. Dose-escalation cases comprised hepatocellular carcinoma, melanoma, renal cell or head and neck cancer.

Germline V CDR1 and CDR2: SNHLY, FYNNEI. CDR3 length: 17 amino acids. Trimming left V 7 bases short and J 6 bases short, with 25 bases between. Blood specimens came from baseline, cycle 4 day 1, and cycle 7 day 1. Assay: immunoSEQ multiplex PCR; the TCRdb copy retains only in-frame clones and omits some. The table has just under 75,000 clones, 90% seen once. Sample: CD4+ or CD8+ T cells sorted from blood, taken in a trial of the OX40 agonist ivuxolimab. The gene calls are TRBV2 and TRBJ2-1; possibly TRBD2 for D (6 bases). This sequence originates from an adult with an advanced solid tumor such as melanoma, head and neck, liver or kidney cancer. In DNA, the CDR3 is TGTGCCAGCAAGTTGATCAAGAGCGGGCGTTGGGGCAATGAGCAGTTCTTC. It yields the protein CASKLIKSGRWGNEQFF.